Listed here are 15 T cell receptor beta chains from one sample, sequenced in a study of blood T cell repertoires in COVID-19. Sequencing used immunoSEQ multiplex PCR; TCRdb keeps in-frame clones, though not all of them. The sample has 300,000 to 450,000 clones; approximately 86% are singletons. The sequencing sample was made of peripheral blood. The receptor set was obtained from a human donor in a cohort sampled during active COVID-19.

This clone was recorded once. The chain recombines TRBV6-1 with TRBJ2-2; the D is unclear. Germline V gene sequence: CDR1 MNHNS, CDR2 SASEGT. The CDR3 consists of 16 residues. The V end lost 2 bases, the J end lost 6 bases, and 16 bases lay between the germline ends. The CDR3, as DNA: TGTGCCAGCAGTGAAACGGAGAGAGTCGAGGCCGGGGAGCTGTTTTTT. Its protein product is CASSETERVEAGELFF.

The chain employs TRBV6-5 and TRBJ1-1; D not certain. The CDR3 covers 13 residues. Per germline, CDR1 MNHEY and CDR2 SVGAGI. Trimming cost V 8 bases and J 0 bases, with 10 bases left between them. CDR3 sequence (DNA): TGTGCCAGCTCGCGAAGTCTGAACACTGAAGCTTTCTTT. Its protein product is CASSRSLNTEAFF.

This clone has only a few counts. The J gene is TRBJ2-5, the V gene TRBV3-1 (or the pseudogene TRBV3-2); D possibly corresponds to TRBD2 (6 bases). Germline CDR1 LGHDT, CDR2 YNNKEL (reference sequence). This CDR3 has 13 residues. The V gene lost 0 bases and the J gene lost 5 bases, with 7 bases spanning the gap. The CDR3 protein is CASSQEGTETQYF. The CDR3 region has the DNA TGTGCCAGCAGCCAAGAGGGGACTGAGACCCAGTACTTC.

V usage is TRBV9 and J usage is TRBJ2-7; D might be TRBD2 (5 bases). The CDR3 runs 16 residues. V shed 0 bases and J shed 4 bases, with 17 bases lying between them. CDR1 is SGDLS and CDR2 is YYNGEE in the germline V gene. CDR3 in DNA: TGTGCCAGCAGCGTAGCCCCCGGGGTGTTAGGGTACGAGCAGTACTTC. The encoded protein is CASSVAPGVLGYEQYF.

The chain uses TRBV18 and TRBJ1-5, with D possibly TRBD1 on 5 matching bases. This CDR3 region has 14 residues. V was shortened by 2 bases and J by 6 bases, with 11 bases between the two germline ends. Germline CDR1 is KGHSH and CDR2 is LQKENI. The CDR3 DNA reads as TGTGCCAGCTCACCAGACAACGGGGGTCAGCCCCAGCATTTT. Translating it yields CASSPDNGGQPQHF.

The CDR3 protein is CASSKSSGQAHYNEQFF. The CDR3 region has the DNA TGTGCCAGCAGCAAAAGTAGTGGACAGGCCCATTACAATGAGCAGTTCTTC. This chain joins TRBV11-3 and TRBJ2-1, with 7 bases identical to TRBD1. The CDR3 contains 17 residues. V was pared by 5 bases and J by 4 bases, with 14 bases of the junction left unmatched. Germline V gene data show CDR1 as SGHNT and CDR2 as YENEEA.

This sequence joins TRBV11-2 and TRBJ1-1; no clear D gene. CDR1 SGHAT and CDR2 FQNNGV come from the germline V gene. The germline V and J ends were trimmed by 3 bases and 1 base, with 12 bases remaining between them. CDR3 length equals 15 residues. The CDR3 is CASSFRGTPNTEAFF. CDR3 coding DNA: TGTGCCAGCAGCTTCCGGGGAACCCCGAACACTGAAGCTTTCTTT.

CDR3 nucleotides: TGTGCCTGGAGAGAGTGGGGGGAAGAGACCCAGTACTTC. Protein product: CAWREWGEETQYF. The chain carries TRBV30 and TRBJ2-5, with a tentative D call TRBD2 (6 bases). This CDR3 has 13 amino acids. Per germline, CDR1 GTSNPN and CDR2 SVGIG (reference sequence). Trimming removed 3 bases at V and 3 bases at J, with 11 bases between. The full variable domain, with the rest looked up from reference TRBV30 and TRBJ2-5, is SQTIHQWPATLVQPVGSPLSLECTVEGTSNPNLYWYRQAAGRGLQLLFYSVGIGQISSEVPQNLSASRPQDRQFILSSKKLLLSDSGFYLCAWREWGEETQYFGPGTRLLVL.

This clone occurred once. The chain has TRBV5-1 and TRBJ1-1; D possibly corresponds to TRBD1 (6 bases). This CDR3 is built from 15 residues. V shed 4 bases and J shed 1 base, with 14 bases lying between them. Germline CDR1 and CDR2: SGHRS and YFSETQ. CDR3 nucleotides: TGCGCCAGCAGCCTATGGACAGAGGGGAACACTGAAGCTTTCTTT. Its protein product is CASSLWTEGNTEAFF.

This sequence joins TRBV25-1 and TRBJ2-1; a possible D gene is TRBD2 (5 bases). V was cut by 4 bases and J by 8 bases, with 18 bases left in between. In germline, CDR1 is MGHDK, CDR2 SYGVNS. The CDR3 extends over 15 amino acids. CDR3 region: CASSGRPRIGDEQFF. In DNA, the CDR3 is TGTGCCAGCAGTGGGCGACCCCGAATCGGGGATGAGCAGTTCTTC.

This rearrangement joins TRBV3-1 (or the pseudogene TRBV3-2) to TRBJ2-3; TRBD2 aligns across 15 bases. The germline V gene encodes CDR1 LGHDT and CDR2 YNNKEL (reference sequence). The CDR3 length is 20 residues. The junction had 11 bases not matched to a gene; V was cut back by 2 bases and J by 2 bases. The CDR3 DNA follows: TGTGCCAGCAGCCAAACCCCGGGACTAGCGGGGGGCCTGAACACAGATACGCAGTATTTT. Residues: CASSQTPGLAGGLNTDTQYF.

The genes are TRBV5-1 and TRBJ2-3, with no clear D. This CDR3 is 14 amino acids long. Looked up from germline, CDR1 is SGHRS and CDR2 is YFSETQ. V was clipped by 0 bases and J by 6 bases, with 11 bases between them. CDR3 sequence reads: CASSLATAKDTQYF. Here the CDR3 DNA reads TGCGCCAGCAGCTTGGCTACAGCCAAGGATACGCAGTATTTT. Full variable domain (outside the CDR3, taken from reference TRBV5-1 and TRBJ2-3): KAGVTQTPRYLIKTRGQQVTLSCSPISGHRSVSWYQQTPGQGLQFLFEYFSETQRNKGNFPGRFSGRQFSNSRSEMNVSTLELGDSALYLCASSLATAKDTQYFGPGTRLTVL.

This chain links TRBV5-1 with TRBJ1-6, with D perhaps matching TRBD1 (5 bases). Per the germline V gene, CDR1 is SGHRS and CDR2 is YFSETQ. Trimming took off 0 bases at V and 7 bases at J, with 14 bases between the two ends. This CDR3 has 16 amino acids. CDR3 protein: CASSLDSQGPNSPLHF. Written as DNA, the CDR3 is TGCGCCAGCAGCTTGGACTCCCAGGGTCCCAATTCACCCCTCCACTTT.

This clone was observed a single time. The chain combines TRBV3-1 (or the pseudogene TRBV3-2) with TRBJ1-5; no firm D call. Deletions cut 0 bases from V and 9 bases from J, with 6 bases between. Germline CDR1 reads LGHDT; CDR2 reads YNNKEL (reference sequence). CDR3 length equals 12 residues. The CDR3 nucleotides are TGTGCCAGCAGCCAAGAAACGGGGCCCCAGCATTTT. Encoded protein: CASSQETGPQHF.

The gene calls are TRBV29-1 and TRBJ2-3; D is perhaps TRBD2 (5 bases). This CDR3 has 13 amino acids. V lost 4 bases to trimming and J lost 10 bases, with 18 bases between them. Germline values: CDR1 SQVTM, CDR2 ANQGSEA. CDR3 region: CSVGGPAQRAQYF. The CDR3 nucleotides are TGCAGCGTTGGCGGACCCGCCCAGAGGGCGCAGTATTTT.